Listed below are T cell receptor beta chains from one sample, sequenced in a study of blood T cell repertoires in COVID-19. Using immunoSEQ multiplex PCR, the repertoire was profiled, and TCRdb retains in-frame clones only, with some absent. The sample records 300,000 to 400,000 clones, around nine tenths being singletons. Sequenced material: peripheral blood. The receptors were sampled from a man aged 50-60 years with active or convalescent COVID-19. Both conserved end residues are part of each CDR3. The D gene is left open where the match is weak. Clone size is given for some rows only: seen once, a few or many times, or a class if the clone is expanded.

D gene	V gene	clone size	J gene	CDR3 protein	CDR3 DNA
TRBD2	TRBV7-8	NA	TRBJ2-1	CASSSGLAGGRAYNEQFF	TGTGCCAGCAGCTCGGGACTAGCGGGAGGCCGAGCCTACAATGAGCAGTTCTTC
NA	TRBV6-2/TRBV6-3	NA	TRBJ2-7	CASSDPGHRYEQYF	TGTGCCAGCAGTGACCCGGGACACAGATACGAGCAGTACTTC
NA	TRBV19	NA	TRBJ1-5	CASSIGGKRGNQPQHF	TGTGCCAGTAGTATCGGGGGGAAGAGGGGCAATCAGCCCCAGCATTTT
TRBD1	TRBV28	NA	TRBJ2-2	CASSLLTGGGTGELFF	TGTGCCAGCAGTTTATTGACAGGGGGCGGCACCGGGGAGCTGTTTTTT
TRBD1	TRBV19	few	TRBJ1-5	CASSTSLYRGNNQPQHF	TGTGCCAGTAGTACATCCCTGTACAGGGGGAACAATCAGCCCCAGCATTTT
TRBD1	TRBV7-9	NA	TRBJ2-1	CASSLDGQAYNEQFF	TGTGCCAGCAGCTTGGACGGACAGGCGTACAATGAGCAGTTCTTC
NA	TRBV28	many	TRBJ1-5	CASRHRDRGQPQHF	TGTGCCAGCCGCCACAGGGATCGGGGTCAGCCCCAGCATTTT
NA	TRBV7-6	NA	TRBJ2-1	CASSSFGSYNEQFF	TGTGCCAGCAGCTCCTTCGGGAGCTACAATGAGCAGTTCTTC
NA	TRBV29-1	once	TRBJ2-5	CSVGSSGETQYF	TGCAGCGTTGGGTCTAGTGGGGAGACCCAGTACTTC
NA	TRBV12-3/TRBV12-4	NA	TRBJ2-5	CASRGRPGETQYF	TGTGCCAGCAGGGGGCGCCCAGGAGAGACCCAGTACTTC
NA	TRBV7-3	once	TRBJ1-2	CASSPLEGRVGGYTF	TGTGCCAGCAGCCCTCTGGAGGGCAGGGTCGGTGGCTACACCTTC
NA	TRBV29-1	NA	TRBJ2-1	CSSIGDSGYGEQFF	TGCAGCTCAATTGGGGACTCAGGCTACGGAGAGCAGTTCTTC
NA	TRBV3-1/TRBV3-2	few	TRBJ1-2	CASSQGGGQQDTF	TGTGCCAGCAGCCAAGGGGGCGGACAGCAAGACACCTTC
NA	TRBV19	NA	TRBJ1-5	CASARGSNQPQHF	TGTGCCAGTGCTCGGGGGTCCAATCAGCCCCAGCATTTT
NA	TRBV29-1	NA	TRBJ2-2	CSVGGGSGTGELFF	TGCAGCGTTGGTGGGGGGAGTGGCACCGGGGAGCTGTTTTTT
TRBD1	TRBV29-1	NA	TRBJ1-2	CSADWGQQNGYTF	TGCAGCGCCGACTGGGGACAGCAGAACGGCTACACCTTC
NA	TRBV28	NA	TRBJ2-2	CASSSSGIPNTGELFF	TGTGCCAGCAGCTCGTCAGGGATCCCGAACACCGGGGAGCTGTTTTTT
TRBD2	TRBV9	NA	TRBJ2-3	CASSVSGGASTDTQYF	TGTGCCAGCAGCGTAAGCGGGGGGGCCAGTACAGATACGCAGTATTTT
TRBD1	TRBV2	NA	TRBJ2-1	CASSETGGAYNEQFF	TGTGCCAGCAGTGAGACAGGGGGTGCGTACAATGAGCAGTTCTTC
NA	TRBV6-4	NA	TRBJ1-1	CASSNSRGTEAFF	TGTGCCAGCAGTAATTCCAGGGGAACTGAAGCTTTCTTT
NA	TRBV7-9	NA	TRBJ2-7	CASSLAEGPAYEQYF	TGTGCCAGCAGCTTAGCGGAGGGCCCGGCCTACGAGCAGTACTTC
NA	TRBV6-2/TRBV6-3	NA	TRBJ2-5	CASSGAATETQYF	TGTGCCAGCAGCGGCGCGGCTACAGAGACCCAGTACTTC
NA	TRBV19	NA	TRBJ1-6	CASSSLTGQDSPLHF	TGTGCCAGTAGTTCGCTGACAGGCCAGGATTCACCCCTCCACTTT
NA	TRBV28	few	TRBJ2-5	CASSSAGDQETQYF	TGTGCCAGCAGCTCAGCAGGGGACCAAGAGACCCAGTACTTC
NA	TRBV6-6	once	TRBJ1-4	CASTSPTASPEKLFF	TGTGCCAGCACCTCCCCGACAGCTTCCCCCGAAAAACTGTTTTTT
TRBD1	TRBV6-5	NA	TRBJ1-2	CASSSEDRGNYGYTF	TGTGCCAGCAGTTCCGAGGACAGGGGGAACTATGGCTACACCTTC
TRBD1	TRBV7-9	NA	TRBJ2-1	CASSALGGRGYNEQFF	TGTGCCAGCAGCGCGTTAGGGGGCCGCGGGTACAATGAGCAGTTCTTC
NA	TRBV2	few	TRBJ2-2	CASSADTTVLGELFF	TGTGCCAGCAGTGCCGACACCACCGTCTTGGGGGAGCTGTTTTTT
TRBD1	TRBV27	NA	TRBJ1-5	CASSRDRAQPQHF	TGTGCCAGCAGCAGAGACAGGGCTCAGCCCCAGCATTTT
TRBD2	TRBV2	NA	TRBJ2-1	CASTYSGGWNEQFF	TGTGCCAGCACATATAGCGGGGGGTGGAATGAGCAGTTCTTC